This T cell receptor beta chain comes out of a study of T-cell reconstitution after alpha-beta-depleted transplantation in children. The CDR3 consists of 16 residues. Germline V lookup: CDR1 SGDLS, CDR2 YYNGEE. Between the trimmed V and J ends, which lost 3 bases and 3 bases, there was a span of 15 bases. Library preparation (for TCRbeta) was performed with unique molecular identifiers. MiXCR was run by TCRdb on the PCR reads, yielding one entry per CDR3 protein. The data contain approximately 400,000 distinct CDR3 sequences, roughly a tenth of them singletons. This clonotype was counted many times. Sequencing used PBMCs from the stem cell graft donor, obtained from the stem cell graft. The chain couples TRBV9 to TRBJ2-2; D not certain. The TCR sequence derives from a human donor who donated a stem cell graft to a child with acute myeloid leukemia. CDR3 loop: CASSAHGEGDTGELFF. The DNA of the CDR3 is TGTGCCAGCAGCGCCCATGGGGAAGGCGACACCGGGGAGCTGTTTTTT. The entire variable domain, with the rest obtained from reference TRBV9 and TRBJ2-2, is as follows: DSGVTQTPKHLITATGQRVTLRCSPRSGDLSVYWYQQSLDQGLQFLIQYYNGEERAKGNILERFSAQQFPDLHSELNLSSLELGDSALYFCASSAHGEGDTGELFFGEGSRLTVL.